This TCR beta chain is drawn from a study of CD8 T cells in ankylosing spondylitis. Library preparation for TCR beta used quantitative 5'-RACE with molecular barcodes. TCRdb re-called the 5' RACE reads with MiXCR, one entry per CDR3 protein. Among 250,000 to 350,000 distinct CDR3 sequences listed, 15% to 20% were seen once. Study findings and constraints: A CD8+ phenotype characterized the disease-linked clones, which were relatively rare in peripheral blood. Reportedly, disease-linked clones are significantly enriched in ankylosing spondylitis patients' matched synovial fluid.

Concerning this clonotype itself: Its antigen remains unknown. One end of the junction does not line up with germline, which may come from a read error.

The specimen was blood, either unsorted or a sorted T cell fraction (not recorded which). The clonotype was recovered from a male donor with ankylosing spondylitis or in good health (not recorded which).

CDR3: CASSSGSTGELFF. The CDR3 DNA follows: TGTGCTAGCAGCTCAGGGTCGACCGGGGAGCTGTTTTTT. The chain joins TRBV7-7 to TRBJ2-2; tentatively, D is TRBD1 (5 bases). This CDR3 spans 13 amino acids. Germline assignment: CDR1 SSHAT and CDR2 FNYEAQ (reference sequence).